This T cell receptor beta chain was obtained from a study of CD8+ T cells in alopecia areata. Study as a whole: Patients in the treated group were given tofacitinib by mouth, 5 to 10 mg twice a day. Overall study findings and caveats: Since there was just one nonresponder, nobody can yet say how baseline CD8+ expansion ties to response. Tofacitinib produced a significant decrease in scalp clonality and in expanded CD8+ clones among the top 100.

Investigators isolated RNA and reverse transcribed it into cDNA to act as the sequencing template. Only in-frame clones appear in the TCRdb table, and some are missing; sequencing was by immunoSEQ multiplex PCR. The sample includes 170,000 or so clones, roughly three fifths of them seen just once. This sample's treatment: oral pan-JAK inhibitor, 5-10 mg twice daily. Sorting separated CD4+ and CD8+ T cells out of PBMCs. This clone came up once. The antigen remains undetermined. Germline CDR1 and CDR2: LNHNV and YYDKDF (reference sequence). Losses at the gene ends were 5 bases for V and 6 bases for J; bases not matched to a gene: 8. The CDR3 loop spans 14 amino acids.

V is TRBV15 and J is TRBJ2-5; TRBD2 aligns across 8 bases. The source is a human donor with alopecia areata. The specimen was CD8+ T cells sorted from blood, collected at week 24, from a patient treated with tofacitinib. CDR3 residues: CATSPGTRAKTQYF. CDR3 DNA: TGTGCCACCAGCCCCGGGACTAGGGCGAAGACCCAGTACTTC.